The entry below gives a single T cell receptor beta chain sequence along with its context. Its antigen is as yet unknown. Sequenced by immunoSEQ multiplex PCR; TCRdb stores in-frame clones only, minus some. The sample includes some 26,000 clones, roughly 85% seen only once; the top ten take approximately 15%. Regarding time point: week 23, last vaccination. The study gave 300 ug of mutant IDH1 20-mer peptide per vaccine dose, with topical imiquimod. These data belong to a study of a mutant IDH1 vaccine in newly diagnosed glioma. Study overall: First vaccine doses came 4-6 weeks after radiotherapy alone, or with temozolomide cycles.

CDR3 size: 14 residues. CDR1 is MNHEY, CDR2 SVGAGI, per germline. The V gene end was trimmed by 2 bases and the J gene end by 4 bases; junction bases not matched to a gene: 4. Source: PBMCs, taken from a glioma patient whose treatment included an IDH1 peptide vaccine. This TCR was recovered from a woman aged 30 to 39 with glioma. The rearrangement joins TRBV6-5 to TRBJ2-7; 8 bases are shared with TRBD1. Written as DNA, the CDR3 is TGTGCCAGCAGTTACGGACAGGGTGGTTACGAGCAGTACTTC. Translated, it gives CASSYGQGGYEQYF.